The present TCR beta chain was sequenced within a study of T cell repertoires in cytomegalovirus infection. Points from the study as a whole: CMV carriers having the relevant HLA were flagged by cumulative public TCR beta family frequency.

Each CDR3 protein gets one entry after TCRdb re-called the reads with MiXCR. The data contain around 140,000 distinct CDR3 sequences, approximately 30% of them singletons. Comment on this clonotype: What it binds is not known.

Sequenced here: CD8+ T cells from cultured PBMCs, sampled from culture after CMV antigen stimulation. The source of this sequence is a human donor in good health (CMV status not recorded). Some clones in this sample may be carry-over from other donors' samples.

The CDR3 protein is CASREGTGGHYGYTF. In nucleotides, the CDR3 is TGTGCCAGCAGGGAAGGGACAGGGGGCCACTATGGCTACACCTTC. The chain uses TRBV9 and TRBJ1-2; 12 positions match TRBD1. This CDR3 is built from 15 residues. V was pared by 5 bases and J by 3 bases, with 5 bases of the junction left unmatched. Looked up from germline, CDR1 is SGDLS and CDR2 is YYNGEE.